This TCR beta chain was obtained from a study of T cell repertoires in cytomegalovirus infection. The CDR3 contains 17 residues. Germline CDR1 is SGDLS and CDR2 is YYNGEE. Trimming pared 0 bases from V and 5 bases from J, leaving 20 bases between. To note about this clonotype: Its target is unknown.

One entry per CDR3 protein, called by TCRdb with MiXCR from the reads. This table has 900,000 to 950,000 distinct CDR3 sequences, about a third appearing once. The chain joins TRBV9 to TRBJ1-2; perhaps TRBD1 as D (5 bases). The sample consisted of cultured CD8+ T cells from PBMCs, taken from culture after CMV antigen stimulation. This TCR was recovered from a human donor in good health (CMV status not recorded). Some clones in this sample may be carry-over from other donors' samples. The CDR3 protein is CASSVGQSSSSGYGYTF. CDR3 in DNA: TGTGCCAGCAGCGTAGGACAGTCTTCATCATCGGGTTATGGCTACACCTTC.